These 21 T cell receptor beta chains share one sample of origin, sequenced in a study of blood T cell repertoires in COVID-19. Measured with immunoSEQ multiplex PCR; TCRdb has only the in-frame clones, and not every one. The sample holds approximately 300,000 clones, roughly 91% seen once. Sequencing used PBMCs or T cells enriched from blood (not recorded which). The receptors originated from a woman aged 25 to 39 who had recovered from COVID-19.

The rearrangement uses TRBV30 and TRBJ1-5; D may be TRBD1 (5 bases). Per the germline V gene, CDR1 is GTSNPN and CDR2 is SVGIG (reference sequence). V was clipped by 2 bases and J by 7 bases, with 12 bases between them. The CDR3 is 13 residues long. The CDR3 protein is CAWSKYRMQPQHF. As DNA, the CDR3 is TGTGCCTGGAGTAAGTACAGGATGCAGCCCCAGCATTTT. Full variable domain (rest looked up from reference TRBV30 and TRBJ1-5): SQTIHQWPATLVQPVGSPLSLECTVEGTSNPNLYWYRQAAGRGLQLLFYSVGIGQISSEVPQNLSASRPQDRQFILSSKKLLLSDSGFYLCAWSKYRMQPQHFGDGTRLSIL.

J is TRBJ2-5 and V is TRBV5-5; 9 bases match TRBD1. The V gene's germline CDR1 is SGHKS and CDR2 YYEKEE (reference sequence). This CDR3 spans 15 amino acids. V was pared by 3 bases and J by 5 bases, with 8 bases of the junction left unmatched. The CDR3: CASSSPGQGPETQYF. The CDR3 nucleotides are TGTGCCAGCAGCTCGCCGGGACAGGGACCGGAGACCCAGTACTTC.

This chain connects TRBV30 to TRBJ2-7, with a tentative D call TRBD2 (5 bases). V gave up 0 bases and J gave up 5 bases, with 11 bases separating them. CDR1 and CDR2 from the germline V gene are GTSNPN and SVGIG (reference sequence). The CDR3 spans 13 residues. For the CDR3, the DNA is TGTGCCTGGAGTGTATGGGGAGAAAACGAGCAGTACTTC. Encoded protein: CAWSVWGENEQYF.

The V gene is TRBV6-1, the J gene TRBJ1-5, with a tentative D call TRBD1 (5 bases). Between the trimmed V and J ends, which lost 3 bases and 4 bases, there was a span of 10 bases. The germline V gene encodes CDR1 MNHNS and CDR2 SASEGT. There are 14 residues in the CDR3. The CDR3 region is CASSDRVENQPQHF. Here the CDR3 DNA reads TGTGCCAGCAGTGACAGGGTAGAAAATCAGCCCCAGCATTTT.

This sequence joins TRBV5-1 and TRBJ1-5; weak D call: TRBD1 (6 bases). In germline, CDR1 is SGHRS, CDR2 YFSETQ. CDR3 length equals 15 residues. With 0 bases removed from V and 4 bases from J, the gap between germline ends came to 11 bases. Here the CDR3 DNA reads TGCGCCAGCAGCTTGGGTGGGGGCGAAAATCAGCCCCAGCATTTT. Translation gives CASSLGGGENQPQHF.

In nucleotides, the CDR3 is TGTGCCAGCAGCCTCACTGGACAGGCGAACTACGAGCAGTACTTC. It codes for CASSLTGQANYEQYF. J is TRBJ2-7 and V is TRBV5-5; TRBD1 matches at 7 bases. V shed 4 bases and J 3 bases; nucleotides not matched to a gene: 10. Germline loops: CDR1 SGHKS, CDR2 YYEKEE (reference sequence). This CDR3 is built from 15 residues. The complete variable domain, with remaining parts taken from reference TRBV5-5 and TRBJ2-7, reads DAGVTQSPTHLIKTRGQQVTLRCSPISGHKSVSWYQQVLGQGPQFIFQYYEKEERGRGNFPDRFSARQFPNYSSELNVNALLLGDSALYLCASSLTGQANYEQYFGPGTRLTVT.

The V call is TRBV6-1, the J call TRBJ2-7; weak D call: TRBD1 (6 bases). This CDR3 contains 16 residues. Trimming removed 6 bases at V and 3 bases at J, with 21 bases between. CDR1 and CDR2 from the germline V gene are MNHNS and SASEGT. The CDR3 DNA reads as TGTGCCAGCAGGGAAAACACCGGAGACAGGTTCTACGAGCAGTACTTC. It specifies CASRENTGDRFYEQYF.

The V and J genes are TRBV19 and TRBJ1-6, with no clear D. V lost 5 bases and J lost 3, with 11 bases in between. Germline CDR1 reads LNHDA; CDR2 reads SQIVND (reference sequence). This CDR3 is built from 15 residues. CDR3 nucleotide sequence: TGTGCCAGTAGTTCCGGAGGACGCTATAATTCACCCCTCCACTTT. Translating it yields CASSSGGRYNSPLHF. The complete variable domain, with remaining parts taken from reference TRBV19 and TRBJ1-6, reads DGGITQSPKYLFRKEGQNVTLSCEQNLNHDAMYWYRQDPGQGLRLIYYSQIVNDFQKGDIAEGYSVSREKKESFPLTVTSAQKNPTAFYLCASSSGGRYNSPLHFGNGTRLTVT.

The chain couples TRBV19 to TRBJ2-7; D perhaps matches TRBD1 (5 bases). The germline V and J ends were trimmed by 3 bases and 3 bases, with 12 bases remaining between them. Germline V gene lookup returns CDR1 LNHDA and CDR2 SQIVND (reference sequence). This CDR3 region has 14 residues. CDR3 loop: CASSINSQGYEQYF. As DNA, the CDR3 is TGTGCCAGTAGTATTAATTCGCAGGGCTACGAGCAGTACTTC.

This chain joins TRBV18 and TRBJ1-5; D uncertain. CDR1 is KGHSH, CDR2 LQKENI, per germline. The CDR3 extends over 16 amino acids. The ends were cut back, 0 bases at V and 5 bases at J, with 14 bases in the middle. The DNA of the CDR3 is TGTGCCAGCTCACCACCGACCTCGACAAGTGATCAGCCCCAGCATTTT. This translates into CASSPPTSTSDQPQHF.

The gene calls are TRBV6-1 and TRBJ2-1; D gene uncertain. Germline-derived CDR1 and CDR2 are MNHNS and SASEGT. The CDR3 sequence is 15 residues long. V dropped 0 bases and J dropped 6 bases, with 12 bases sitting between them. CDR3 residues: CASSEARGESNEQFF. The CDR3, as DNA: TGTGCCAGCAGTGAAGCTAGAGGCGAAAGCAATGAGCAGTTCTTC.

The chain has TRBV6-5 and TRBJ1-6; tentative D call: TRBD1 (6 bases). CDR1 and CDR2 from the germline V gene are MNHEY and SVGAGI. The CDR3 has 13 residues. Trimming cost V 8 bases and J 10 bases, with 15 bases left between them. In DNA, the CDR3 is TGTGCCAGCGGGGGCCTCCTCCACTCACCCCTCCACTTT. Its protein product is CASGGLLHSPLHF.

The rearrangement uses TRBV3-1 (or the pseudogene TRBV3-2) and TRBJ2-1; D is ambiguous. V was cut by 3 bases and J by 0 bases, with 9 bases left in between. The CDR3 spans 15 residues. Germline V CDR1 and CDR2: LGHDT, YNNKEL (reference sequence). The CDR3 spells CASSHIASSYNEQFF. CDR3 in DNA: TGTGCCAGCAGCCATATCGCTAGCTCCTACAATGAGCAGTTCTTC.

This chain joins TRBV13 and TRBJ2-1, with D perhaps matching TRBD1 (5 bases). There are 15 residues in the CDR3. Germline V lookup: CDR1 PRHDT, CDR2 FYEKMQ (reference sequence). The V and J ends lost 5 bases and 5 bases respectively, with 16 bases between them. The CDR3 region is CASSTQRTGDNEQFF. CDR3 DNA: TGTGCCAGCAGCACCCAAAGAACAGGAGACAATGAGCAGTTCTTC.

The chain recombines TRBV7-2 with TRBJ2-7, with D perhaps matching TRBD2 (6 bases). Trimming stripped 1 base from V and 3 bases from J, with 19 bases between. Germline loops: CDR1 SGHTA, CDR2 FQGNSA. This CDR3 comprises 17 residues. CDR3 amino acids: CASSLVVLRGPNYEQYF. Written as DNA, the CDR3 is TGTGCCAGCAGCTTAGTTGTCCTGCGGGGCCCTAACTACGAGCAGTACTTC.

This chain joins TRBV18 and TRBJ1-1, with a tentative D call TRBD1 (6 bases). Germline V gene sequence: CDR1 KGHSH, CDR2 LQKENI. V gave up 6 bases and J gave up 4 bases, with 15 bases separating them. This CDR3 spans 14 amino acids. In DNA form, the CDR3 reads TGTGCCAGCTCCCTGAACAGGGATGGCACTGAAGCTTTCTTT. Its protein product is CASSLNRDGTEAFF.

This chain uses TRBV29-1 with TRBJ1-4; D is possibly TRBD1 (6 bases). V shed 3 bases and J shed 7 bases, with 15 bases lying between them. The CDR3 runs to 14 residues. CDR1 and CDR2 from the germline V gene are SQVTM and ANQGSEA. The CDR3 coding sequence is TGCAGCGTTGACCAACAGGGTTTTGGTGAAAAACTGTTTTTT. This translates into CSVDQQGFGEKLFF.

The rearrangement uses TRBV5-1 and TRBJ2-3, with 7 bases fitting TRBD2. V shed 0 bases and J 5 bases; nucleotides not matched to a gene: 6. Per germline, CDR1 SGHRS and CDR2 YFSETQ. The CDR3 extends over 15 amino acids. The CDR3 bases are TGCGCCAGCAGCTTGGATAACCGGGGGGTAGATACGCAGTATTTT. It is translated as CASSLDNRGVDTQYF. The full variable domain, completed using reference TRBV5-1 and TRBJ2-3, is KAGVTQTPRYLIKTRGQQVTLSCSPISGHRSVSWYQQTPGQGLQFLFEYFSETQRNKGNFPGRFSGRQFSNSRSEMNVSTLELGDSALYLCASSLDNRGVDTQYFGPGTRLTVL.

This clone was seen just once. The gene calls are TRBV10-3 and TRBJ2-7, with 10 bases aligning to TRBD2. CDR1 and CDR2 (germline): ENHRY, SYGVKD. This CDR3 is built from 16 residues. V shed 1 base, J shed 2 bases, and the junction held 5 bases outside the gene matches. The CDR3 DNA is TGTGCCATCAGTGAGTTTGTTAGCGGGGGGCCCTACGAGCAGTACTTC. It translates to CAISEFVSGGPYEQYF.

The chain carries TRBV3-1 (or the pseudogene TRBV3-2) and TRBJ2-7, with no clear D. Trimming took off 1 base at V and 6 bases at J, with 10 bases between the two ends. There are 13 residues in the CDR3. Germline V gene lookup returns CDR1 LGHDT and CDR2 YNNKEL (reference sequence). The CDR3 nucleotides are TGTGCCAGCAGCCAAGCCCGGGTTAGCGAGCAGTACTTC. It yields the protein CASSQARVSEQYF.

J is TRBJ2-1 and V is TRBV7-3; 12 bases align to TRBD2. This CDR3 is built from 16 residues. Germline CDR1 SGHTA, CDR2 FQGTGA. Trimming removed 2 bases from V and 5 bases from J; junction bases left unmatched: 4. CDR3 in amino acids: CASSLHGLAGHNEQFF. The DNA of the CDR3 is TGTGCCAGCAGCTTACACGGACTAGCGGGACACAATGAGCAGTTCTTC.